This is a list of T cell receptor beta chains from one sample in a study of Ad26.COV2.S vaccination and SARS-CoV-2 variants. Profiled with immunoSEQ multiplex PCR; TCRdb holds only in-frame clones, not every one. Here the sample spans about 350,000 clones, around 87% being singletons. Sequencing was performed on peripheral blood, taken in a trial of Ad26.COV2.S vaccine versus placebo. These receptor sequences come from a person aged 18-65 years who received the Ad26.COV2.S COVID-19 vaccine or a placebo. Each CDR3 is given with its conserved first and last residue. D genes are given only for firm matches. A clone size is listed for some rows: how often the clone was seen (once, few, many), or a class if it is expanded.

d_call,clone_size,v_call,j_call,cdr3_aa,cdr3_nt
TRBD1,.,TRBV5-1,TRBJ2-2,CASSWRTGGNTGELFF,TGCGCCAGCAGCTGGAGGACAGGGGGAAATACCGGGGAGCTGTTTTTT
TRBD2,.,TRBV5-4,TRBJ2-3,CASSLSGGGTDTQYF,TGTGCCAGCAGCCTTAGCGGGGGGGGCACAGATACGCAGTATTTT
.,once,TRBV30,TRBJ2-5,CAWSRQLETQYF,TGTGCCTGGAGTAGGCAATTGGAGACCCAGTACTTC
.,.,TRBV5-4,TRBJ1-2,CASSLAGGVMGYTF,TGTGCCAGCAGCTTGGCCGGGGGGGTCATGGGCTACACCTTC
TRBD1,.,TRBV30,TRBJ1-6,CAWSVFGMGQGNSPLHF,TGTGCCTGGAGTGTATTTGGTATGGGACAGGGCAATTCACCCCTCCACTTT
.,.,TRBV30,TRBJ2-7,CAWSGQIYEQYF,TGTGCCTGGAGTGGACAGATCTACGAGCAGTACTTC
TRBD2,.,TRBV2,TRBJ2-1,CASRTTSGAIPEQFF,TGTGCCAGCAGAACGACTAGCGGGGCAATTCCTGAGCAGTTCTTC
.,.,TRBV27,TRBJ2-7,CASSLKWSSYEQYF,TGTGCCAGCAGTTTAAAGTGGAGCTCCTACGAGCAGTACTTC
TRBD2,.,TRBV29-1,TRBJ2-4,CSVEGLAGGQSNIQYF,TGCAGCGTTGAAGGACTAGCGGGGGGGCAGTCAAACATTCAGTACTTC
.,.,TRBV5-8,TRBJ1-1,CASSLVGQAFF,TGTGCCAGCAGCTTGGTAGGACAAGCTTTCTTT
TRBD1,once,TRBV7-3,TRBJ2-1,CASSLLSGSYGQGNNEQFF,TGTGCCAGCAGCTTGTTGTCCGGGTCCTATGGACAGGGGAACAATGAGCAGTTCTTC
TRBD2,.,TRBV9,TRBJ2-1,CASSVAAGLAGGQAYNEQFF,TGTGCCAGCAGCGTAGCTGCGGGACTAGCGGGGGGTCAGGCGTACAATGAGCAGTTCTTC
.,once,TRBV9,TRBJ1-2,CASSTQPRDYGYTF,TGTGCCAGCAGCACCCAACCCAGGGACTATGGCTACACCTTC
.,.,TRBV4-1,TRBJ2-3,CASSQDVPGVFGADTQYF,TGCGCCAGCAGCCAAGATGTCCCTGGGGTGTTCGGGGCAGATACGCAGTATTTT
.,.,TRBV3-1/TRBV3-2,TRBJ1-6,CASSQEGSWDSPLHF,TGTGCCAGCAGCCAAGAAGGGTCCTGGGATTCACCCCTCCACTTT
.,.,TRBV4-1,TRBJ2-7,CASSLLWTAQSSYEQYF,TGCGCCAGCAGCCTACTATGGACCGCCCAAAGCTCCTACGAGCAGTACTTC
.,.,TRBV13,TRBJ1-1,CASSLVGRANTEAFF,TGTGCCAGCAGCTTAGTCGGAAGAGCGAACACTGAAGCTTTCTTT
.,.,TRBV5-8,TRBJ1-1,CASSLAVGIEAFF,TGTGCCAGCAGCTTGGCGGTGGGGATCGAAGCTTTCTTT
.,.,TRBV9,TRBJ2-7,CASSVGRDISYEQYF,TGTGCCAGCAGCGTAGGGCGGGATATCTCCTACGAGCAGTACTTC
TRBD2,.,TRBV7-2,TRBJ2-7,CASRPRRAGGAPPGEQYF,TGTGCCAGCAGACCCCGTAGGGCGGGGGGAGCCCCTCCGGGAGAGCAGTACTTC
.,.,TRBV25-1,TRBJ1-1,CASRAGSAEAFF,TGTGCCAGCAGGGCGGGGTCGGCTGAAGCTTTCTTT
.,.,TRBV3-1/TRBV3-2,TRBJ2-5,CASSRDTGGETQYF,TGTGCCAGCAGCCGGGACACCGGCGGGGAGACCCAGTACTTC
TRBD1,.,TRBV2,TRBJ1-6,CASRIGQGGNSPLHF,TGTGCCAGCAGAATCGGACAGGGGGGGAATTCACCCCTCCACTTT
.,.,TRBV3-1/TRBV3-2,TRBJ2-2,CASSPWTQNTGELFF,TGTGCCAGCAGCCCGTGGACTCAGAACACCGGGGAGCTGTTTTTT
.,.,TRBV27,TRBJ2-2,CASSSLTGSGRTGELFF,TGTGCCAGCAGTTCCCTGACGGGTAGCGGTCGCACCGGGGAGCTGTTTTTT
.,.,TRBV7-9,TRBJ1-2,CASSLAYGYTF,TGTGCCAGCAGCTTGGCCTATGGCTACACCTTC
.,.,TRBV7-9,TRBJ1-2,CASNPQGTHGYTF,TGTGCCAGCAACCCACAGGGTACCCACGGCTACACCTTC
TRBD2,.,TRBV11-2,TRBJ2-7,CASRPPGTSGLEQYF,TGTGCCAGCAGACCCCCCGGGACTAGCGGCCTAGAGCAGTACTTC
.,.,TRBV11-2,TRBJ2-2,CASSLVSTGELFF,TGTGCCAGCAGCTTAGTTTCCACCGGGGAGCTGTTTTTT
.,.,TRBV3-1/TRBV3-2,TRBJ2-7,CASSQETGTYEQYF,TGTGCCAGCAGCCAAGAAACGGGGACCTACGAGCAGTACTTC
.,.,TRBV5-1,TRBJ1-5,CASRADLSNQPQHF,TGCGCCAGCCGAGCAGACCTTAGCAATCAGCCCCAGCATTTT
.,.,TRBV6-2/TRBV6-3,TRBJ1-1,CASSQGFPEAFF,TGTGCCAGCAGCCAGGGGTTTCCAGAAGCTTTCTTT
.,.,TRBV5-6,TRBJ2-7,CASSPDSTYEQYF,TGTGCCAGCAGCCCGGACAGCACCTACGAGCAGTACTTC
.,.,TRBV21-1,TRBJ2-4,CASSSPPVRAGNIQYF,TGTGCCAGCAGCTCGCCCCCAGTCCGGGCAGGAAACATTCAGTACTTC
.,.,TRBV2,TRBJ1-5,CASSEQGGNQPQHF,TGTGCCAGCAGTGAGCAAGGGGGAAATCAGCCCCAGCATTTT
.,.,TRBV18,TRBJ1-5,CASSPARGSNQPQHF,TGTGCCAGCTCACCCGCTAGGGGTAGCAATCAGCCCCAGCATTTT
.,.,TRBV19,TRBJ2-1,CASSKQDMRAYNEQFF,TGTGCCAGTAGTAAACAAGACATGAGAGCCTACAATGAGCAGTTCTTC